This TCR beta chain emerged from a study of OX40 agonist ivuxolimab in advanced cancers. Looking at the study overall: Administration of intravenous ivuxolimab to patients occurred every 2 weeks at 0.01 to 10 mg/kg.

The CDR3 length is 12 residues. V trimming: 5 bases; J trimming: 6 bases; junction bases outside the gene matches: 4. The germline gives CDR1 SGHAT, CDR2 FQNNGV. Autoimmune disease history or systemic immunosuppression led to patients being barred. Measured with immunoSEQ multiplex PCR; TCRdb has only the in-frame clones, and not every one. Of 55,000 to 70,000 clones in the sample, more than 85% were seen once. The receptor comes from an adult with an advanced solid tumor such as melanoma, head and neck, liver or kidney cancer. The sequencing used CD4+ or CD8+ T cells sorted from blood, collected in a trial of the OX40 agonist ivuxolimab. The chain carries TRBV11-2 and TRBJ2-7, with 7 bases aligning to TRBD2. Written as DNA, the CDR3 is TGTGCCAGCAGCGGGACGGGAGGCGAGCAGTACTTC. Translating gives CASSGTGGEQYF.